These 14 T cell receptor beta chains share one sample of origin, sequenced in a study of blood T cell repertoires in COVID-19. This table comes from immunoSEQ multiplex PCR, and its TCRdb copy is limited to in-frame clones, with some not included. The sample contains some 160,000 clones, roughly four fifths of which appear only once. The specimen sequenced was peripheral blood. These receptors originate from a man in his 70s with active or convalescent COVID-19.

This chain joins TRBV27 and TRBJ2-2; tentatively, D is TRBD1 (6 bases). V was shortened by 0 bases and J by 5 bases, with 10 bases between the two germline ends. CDR1 MNHEY and CDR2 SMNVEV come from the germline V gene (reference sequence). The CDR3 runs to 15 residues. The CDR3 coding sequence is TGTGCCAGCAGTTTATCCCGGACAGTTACCGGGGAGCTGTTTTTT. Its translation is CASSLSRTVTGELFF.

DNA for the CDR3: TGTGCCAGCAGCTTGAACCTTAGGGGGACCCAGTACTTC. Translation gives CASSLNLRGTQYF. The chain combines TRBV7-2 with TRBJ2-5; D might be TRBD1 (5 bases). The CDR3 loop spans 13 amino acids. V gave up 3 bases and J gave up 7 bases, with 12 bases separating them. The V gene's germline CDR1 is SGHTA and CDR2 FQGNSA.

This rearrangement joins TRBV6-5 to TRBJ2-2; 11 nucleotides agree with TRBD1. CDR1 is MNHEY, CDR2 SVGAGI, per germline. This CDR3 contains 15 residues. V shed 6 bases and J 5 bases; nucleotides not matched to a gene: 5. The CDR3: CASRKDRGRTGELFF. In nucleotides, the CDR3 is TGTGCCAGCAGAAAGGACAGGGGGCGAACCGGGGAGCTGTTTTTT.

The genes are TRBV2 and TRBJ2-7, with TRBD1 matching 7 bases. Trimming took 4 bases from V and 4 from J; bases not matched to a gene: 4. This CDR3 region has 13 residues. The germline CDR1 and CDR2 sequences are SNHLY and FYNNEI. The CDR3 loop is CASSGDSRYEQYF. The CDR3 coding sequence is TGTGCCAGCAGTGGGGACAGCCGATACGAGCAGTACTTC.

The chain couples TRBV4-1 to TRBJ2-1, with TRBD2 as a possible D gene (6 bases). Trimming took 4 bases from V and 2 from J, leaving 12 bases between them. The CDR3 is 15 residues long. Per the germline V gene, CDR1 is MGHRA and CDR2 is YSYEKL. This CDR3 reads CASSPEEGTYNEQFF. As DNA, the CDR3 is TGCGCCAGCAGCCCCGAGGAGGGGACCTACAATGAGCAGTTCTTC.

The chain links TRBV11-2 to TRBJ2-1; maybe TRBD1 (6 bases). The CDR3 has 18 amino acids. With 0 bases removed from V and 1 base from J, the gap between germline ends came to 16 bases. In germline, CDR1 is SGHAT, CDR2 FQNNGV. CDR3 amino acids: CASSLDRARGPSYNEQFF. The CDR3 DNA follows: TGTGCCAGCAGCTTAGATCGTGCCAGGGGACCTTCCTACAATGAGCAGTTCTTC. The full variable domain, completed using reference TRBV11-2 and TRBJ2-1, is EAGVAQSPRYKIIEKRQSVAFWCNPISGHATLYWYQQILGQGPKLLIQFQNNGVVDDSQLPKDRFSAERLKGVDSTLKIQPAKLEDSAVYLCASSLDRARGPSYNEQFFGPGTRLTVL.

The rearrangement joins TRBV28 to TRBJ2-3, with 9 nucleotides matching TRBD2. CDR1 and CDR2 (germline): MDHEN, SYDVKM. V lost 2 bases to trimming and J lost 2 bases; unmatched junction nucleotides: 8. The CDR3 has 17 amino acids. The DNA of the CDR3 is TGTGCCAGCAGTTTAGATATAGCGGGGGACCTCACAGATACGCAGTATTTT. Protein sequence: CASSLDIAGDLTDTQYF.

The chain recombines TRBV27 with TRBJ2-1; TRBD2 matches 14 bases. Germline V gene lookup returns CDR1 MNHEY and CDR2 SMNVEV (reference sequence). The V gene end was trimmed by 5 bases and the J gene end by 9 bases; junction bases not matched to a gene: 15. CDR3 length equals 18 residues. The CDR3 spells CASSEYYRGLAGEGEQFF. CDR3 DNA: TGTGCCAGCAGTGAATACTATAGGGGACTAGCGGGAGAGGGTGAGCAGTTCTTC.

This chain uses TRBV11-2 with TRBJ2-2; no reliable D call. The V end lost 2 bases, the J end lost 3 bases, and 13 bases lay between the germline ends. This CDR3 is built from 16 residues. Germline CDR1 SGHAT, CDR2 FQNNGV. DNA for the CDR3: TGTGCCAGCAGCTTAAACCATGGCACCTACACCGGGGAGCTGTTTTTT. Translating gives CASSLNHGTYTGELFF.

This clone was recorded once. The chain recombines TRBV18 with TRBJ2-1; 11 nucleotides line up with TRBD2. Germline CDR1 KGHSH, CDR2 LQKENI. CDR3 size: 16 residues. V lost 6 bases, J lost 7 bases, and 11 bases stayed unmatched. Here the CDR3 DNA reads TGTGCCAGCTCTCTCCGAGTAGCGGGAGGGGATAATGAGCAGTTCTTC. It encodes CASSLRVAGGDNEQFF.

V and J are TRBV30 and TRBJ2-1; 13 bases agree with TRBD2. Germline lookup yields CDR1 GTSNPN and CDR2 SVGIG (reference sequence). CDR3 length: 17 amino acids. The trim removed 5 bases at V and 2 bases at J, leaving 9 bases unmatched. CDR3 DNA sequence: TGTGCCTGGGAGGGACTAGCGGGATTTCGCCCCTACAATGAGCAGTTCTTC. This translates into CAWEGLAGFRPYNEQFF.

V is TRBV9 and J is TRBJ2-1; 11 bases match TRBD2. This CDR3 spans 18 amino acids. Germline CDR1 and CDR2: SGDLS and YYNGEE. V trimming: 0 bases; J trimming: 0 bases; junction bases outside the gene matches: 5. CDR3 sequence reads: CASSVGLAGPSSYNEQFF. In DNA, the CDR3 is TGTGCCAGCAGCGTAGGACTAGCGGGACCGAGCTCCTACAATGAGCAGTTCTTC.

The sample holds a few counts of this clone. This rearrangement joins TRBV29-1 to TRBJ1-1; D is possibly TRBD1 (5 bases). The CDR3 length is 14 residues. Germline lookup yields CDR1 SQVTM and CDR2 ANQGSEA. The V and J ends lost 3 bases and 5 bases respectively, with 16 bases between them. In nucleotides, the CDR3 is TGCAGCGTTGAGCGGGGGGGGAGACGGACTGAAGCTTTCTTT. This codes for CSVERGGRRTEAFF.

The rearrangement links TRBV18 to TRBJ2-7, with D tentatively TRBD2 (5 bases). CDR3 length equals 15 residues. Germline assignment: CDR1 KGHSH and CDR2 LQKENI. V was trimmed by 3 bases and J by 5 bases, leaving 17 bases between them. The CDR3 spells CASSPIGLRDNEQYF. CDR3 bases: TGTGCCAGCTCACCCATCGGACTTAGAGACAACGAGCAGTACTTC.